A selection of T cell receptor beta chains follows, all from one sample in a study of T-cell memory formation after mild COVID-19. Each CDR3 protein is one row after TCRdb ran MiXCR on the 5' RACE reads. The sample lists approximately 240,000 distinct CDR3 sequences; about 17% were seen once. Material for sequencing was PBMCs or a T cell subset sorted from them (not recorded which). The receptors originated from a man younger than 35 who had mild COVID-19 (a few samples of this study predate the infection). Cell type and time point are not known. Each CDR3 is given with its conserved first and last residue. D genes are given only for firm matches. Size is omitted from some rows. Given values are once, few, many or a class for expanded clones.

>NA|TRBV29-1|NA|TRBJ1-1
CSVWGRARTNTEAFF
TGCAGCGTTTGGGGCAGGGCTCGAACGAACACTGAAGCTTTCTTT
>TRBD2|TRBV5-1|many|TRBJ2-3
CASSFRTSGTDTQYF
TGCGCCAGCAGCTTCCGGACTAGCGGCACAGATACGCAGTATTTT
>NA|TRBV7-2|NA|TRBJ1-5
CASSSGGPGQPQHF
TGTGCCAGCAGCTCCGGGGGGCCCGGACAGCCCCAGCATTTT
>TRBD1|TRBV6-1|NA|TRBJ1-2
CASSNRGAGSYGYTF
TGTGCCAGCAGTAACAGGGGCGCGGGATCCTATGGCTACACCTTC
>TRBD1|TRBV5-1|many|TRBJ2-3
CASSLDRLDNADTQYF
TGCGCCAGCAGCCTGGACAGGCTGGATAATGCAGATACGCAGTATTTT
>TRBD1|TRBV24-1|many|TRBJ2-1
CATSESGQGNNEQFF
TGTGCCACCAGTGAGTCGGGACAGGGAAACAATGAGCAGTTCTTC
>NA|TRBV6-5|NA|TRBJ2-2
CASGHILNTGELFF
TGTGCCAGCGGGCACATCCTGAACACCGGGGAGCTGTTTTTT
>NA|TRBV5-1|few|TRBJ2-2
CASSLSSPNTGELFF
TGCGCCAGCAGCTTAAGCAGCCCGAACACCGGGGAGCTGTTTTTT
>NA|TRBV6-2/TRBV6-3|few|TRBJ1-5
CASSFSGDQPQHF
TGTGCCAGCAGTTTCTCAGGGGATCAGCCCCAGCATTTT
>NA|TRBV7-9|NA|TRBJ2-7
CASSLNVGFAEQYF
TGTGCCAGCAGCTTAAATGTAGGGTTCGCCGAGCAGTACTTC
>NA|TRBV20-1|NA|TRBJ2-3
CSARTLAHTQYF
TGCAGTGCCCGGACGCTAGCACATACGCAGTATTTT
>NA|TRBV11-3|few|TRBJ2-2
CATKQGRTGELFF
TGTGCCACAAAGCAGGGCCGCACCGGGGAGCTGTTTTTT
>TRBD2|TRBV4-3|few|TRBJ2-5
CASSQEAASGAQETQYF
TGCGCCAGCAGCCAAGAGGCAGCTAGCGGGGCCCAAGAGACCCAGTACTTC
>TRBD1|TRBV9|few|TRBJ2-1
CASSVTGGGINEQFF
TGTGCCAGCAGCGTTACAGGGGGAGGTATCAATGAGCAGTTCTTC
>NA|TRBV6-6|few|TRBJ1-5
CASSQNRRYSNQPQHF
TGTGCCAGCAGTCAAAATCGGCGATATAGCAATCAGCCCCAGCATTTT
>NA|TRBV5-1|few|TRBJ2-5
CASSPEGGGKTQYF
TGCGCCAGCAGCCCGGAAGGGGGGGGGAAGACCCAGTACTTC
>NA|TRBV7-9|few|TRBJ1-1
CASSPRKGTNTEAFF
TGTGCCAGCAGCCCTAGAAAGGGGACGAACACTGAAGCTTTCTTT
>NA|TRBV24-1|many|TRBJ2-1
CATSRGQSYNEQFF
TGTGCCACCAGTCGGGGACAATCCTACAATGAGCAGTTCTTC
>TRBD1|TRBV12-3/TRBV12-4|few|TRBJ1-4
CASSGQALEKLFF
TGTGCCAGCAGCGGACAGGCCTTGGAAAAACTGTTTTTT
>TRBD1|TRBV6-2/TRBV6-3|few|TRBJ2-5
CASATGGRETQYF
TGTGCCAGCGCAACAGGGGGACGAGAGACCCAGTACTTC
>NA|TRBV20-1|NA|TRBJ1-2
CSAPMRAGLYGYTF
TGCAGTGCTCCGATGCGGGCGGGACTCTATGGCTACACCTTC
>NA|TRBV24-1|NA|TRBJ2-1
CATCRLTANEQFF
TGTGCCACCTGCCGCCTAACCGCGAATGAGCAGTTCTTC
>TRBD2|TRBV5-1|few|TRBJ2-1
CASSVGLAAGSKQFF
TGCGCCAGCAGCGTTGGACTAGCGGCAGGGAGCAAGCAGTTCTTC
>NA|TRBV20-1|NA|TRBJ2-3
CSALRDGASTDTQYF
TGCAGTGCCCTGCGGGACGGTGCTAGCACAGATACGCAGTATTTT
>NA|TRBV4-2|NA|TRBJ1-6
CASSQVPQSPLHF
TGTGCCAGCAGCCAAGTCCCCCAGTCACCCCTCCACTTT
>NA|TRBV7-2|few|TRBJ2-3
CASSLVIDTQYF
TGTGCCAGCAGCTTAGTAATAGATACGCAGTATTTT
>NA|TRBV10-2|NA|TRBJ1-2
CASSPVGLTYGYTF
TGCGCCAGCAGTCCCGTGGGTCTCACGTATGGCTACACCTTC
>TRBD1|TRBV24-1|NA|TRBJ2-5
CATEGTGSETQYF
TGTGCCACCGAGGGGACAGGGTCGGAGACCCAGTACTTC
>TRBD2|TRBV20-1|NA|TRBJ2-3
CSARGLAVTDTQYF
TGCAGTGCTAGAGGACTAGCCGTCACAGATACGCAGTATTTT
>TRBD2|TRBV7-2|NA|TRBJ2-5
CASSSAGGPQETQYF
TGTGCCAGCAGTTCAGCGGGGGGGCCCCAAGAGACCCAGTACTTC
>NA|TRBV29-1|many|TRBJ2-7
CSVRGSYEQYF
TGCAGCGTACGGGGGTCCTACGAGCAGTACTTC
>NA|TRBV29-1|few|TRBJ2-5
CSVSAGSLEETQYF
TGCAGCGTTTCGGCAGGGAGTCTGGAAGAGACCCAGTACTTC
>NA|TRBV7-2|NA|TRBJ1-2
CASSPYDRNYTF
TGTGCCAGCAGCCCCTACGACAGGAACTACACCTTC
>NA|TRBV20-1|NA|TRBJ2-1
CSAPQDSRHEQFF
TGCAGTGCACCTCAGGACAGTCGGCATGAGCAGTTCTTC
>TRBD1|TRBV12-3/TRBV12-4|NA|TRBJ1-3
CASSKRQGPGNTIYF
TGTGCCAGCAGTAAGAGACAGGGGCCCGGAAACACCATATATTTT
>NA|TRBV6-2/TRBV6-3|NA|TRBJ1-1
CASGHGSEAFF
TGTGCCAGCGGCCATGGCTCCGAGGCTTTCTTT
>NA|TRBV2|few|TRBJ2-1
CASSELEGNQFF
TGTGCCAGCAGTGAATTGGAAGGGAATCAGTTCTTC
>TRBD1|TRBV20-1|few|TRBJ1-6
CSARVPPGQYNSPLHF
TGCAGTGCTAGAGTTCCCCCGGGACAGTATAATTCACCCCTCCACTTT
>TRBD2|TRBV29-1|NA|TRBJ2-3
CSAQPLAGTDTQYF
TGCAGTGCTCAACCCCTAGCGGGCACAGATACGCAGTATTTT
>TRBD2|TRBV6-5|few|TRBJ2-2
CASSSGGAGNTGELFF
TGTGCCAGCAGTAGCGGGGGGGCCGGGAACACCGGGGAGCTGTTTTTT
>TRBD1|TRBV20-1|NA|TRBJ1-1
CSAGGTSFTEAFF
TGCAGCGCAGGGGGCACCTCATTCACTGAAGCTTTCTTT
>NA|TRBV20-1|NA|TRBJ2-7
CSALDGSYEQYF
TGCAGTGCCTTAGACGGTTCCTACGAGCAGTACTTC
>TRBD1|TRBV5-1|many|TRBJ1-1
CASSPRTGDMTEAFF
TGCGCCAGCAGCCCCAGGACAGGGGATATGACTGAAGCTTTCTTT
>NA|TRBV20-1|NA|TRBJ2-5
CSARSRRGLLQETQYF
TGCAGTGCTAGATCCAGGCGGGGTCTACTCCAAGAGACCCAGTACTTC
>TRBD2|TRBV7-3|many|TRBJ2-1
CASSFVGSGGPRNEQFF
TGTGCCAGCAGCTTCGTGGGGAGCGGGGGGCCCCGGAATGAGCAGTTCTTC
>NA|TRBV4-3|NA|TRBJ2-2
CASSQGSRRTGELFF
TGCGCCAGCAGCCAGGGGTCTAGGAGGACCGGGGAGCTGTTTTTT